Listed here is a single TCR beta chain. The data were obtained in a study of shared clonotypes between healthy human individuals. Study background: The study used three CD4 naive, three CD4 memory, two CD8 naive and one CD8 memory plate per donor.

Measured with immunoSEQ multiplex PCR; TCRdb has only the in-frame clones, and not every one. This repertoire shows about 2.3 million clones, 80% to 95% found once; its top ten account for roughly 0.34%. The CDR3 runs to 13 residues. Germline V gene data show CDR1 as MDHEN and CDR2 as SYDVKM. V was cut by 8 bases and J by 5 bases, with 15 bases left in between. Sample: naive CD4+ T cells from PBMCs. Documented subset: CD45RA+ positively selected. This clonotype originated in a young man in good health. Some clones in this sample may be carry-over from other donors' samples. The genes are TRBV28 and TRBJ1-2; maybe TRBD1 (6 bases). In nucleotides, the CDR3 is TGTGCCAGCTTGATGGGGGGCAAGTATGGCTACACCTTC. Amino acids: CASLMGGKYGYTF.